This T cell receptor beta chain was captured in a study of T cells in Graves' hyperthyroidism and ophthalmopathy. Germline CDR1 is SEHNR and CDR2 is FQNEAQ (reference sequence). The CDR3 is made up of 13 amino acids. V dropped 8 bases and J dropped 2 bases, with 13 bases sitting between them. The sample holds many counts of this clonotype. Its antigen remains unknown. Any patient presenting with uncontrolled infection, other autoimmune disease, pregnancy or lactation was left out. Study observations and caveats: Blood held most thyroid clonotypes expanded above 0.001 frequency.

There were TCR beta CDR3 regions amplified from RNA transcripts. Initially, a first-round RT-PCR of the TCR CDR3 employed the HTBI primer set. TCRdb reanalysed the multiplex PCR reads using MiXCR and keeps one entry per CDR3 protein. This sample yields hundreds of thousands of distinct CDR3 sequences, of which about 45% are seen a single time; about 7.2% belongs to the top ten. V and J are TRBV7-9 and TRBJ2-7, with a weak D call TRBD1 (6 bases). The material sequenced was peripheral blood or thyroid tissue (not recorded which). This clonotype was obtained from an adult man with Graves' disease, either hyperthyroidism or ophthalmopathy (not recorded which). DNA for the CDR3: TGTGCCAGCCGCCGGGACATTGCCTACGAGCAGTACTTC. Residues: CASRRDIAYEQYF.